This T cell receptor beta chain was sequenced in a study of control samples from healthy donors and cancer patients. Data came from immunoSEQ multiplex PCR; TCRdb stores just in-frame clones and leaves some out. The sample carries fewer than 95,000 clones, 85% recorded once. This CDR3 has 15 amino acids. Germline trimming cut 2 bases from V and 2 bases from J; bases unmatched to any gene: 2. In germline, CDR1 is SGHTA, CDR2 FQGNSA. Material for sequencing was blood. The chain is built from TRBV7-2 and TRBJ1-5; 8 nucleotides line up with TRBD1. The receptor's source is a man under 40 in good health. The CDR3 loop is CASSLQDRGNQPQHF. As DNA, the CDR3 is TGTGCCAGCAGCTTACAGGACAGGGGCAATCAGCCCCAGCATTTT.